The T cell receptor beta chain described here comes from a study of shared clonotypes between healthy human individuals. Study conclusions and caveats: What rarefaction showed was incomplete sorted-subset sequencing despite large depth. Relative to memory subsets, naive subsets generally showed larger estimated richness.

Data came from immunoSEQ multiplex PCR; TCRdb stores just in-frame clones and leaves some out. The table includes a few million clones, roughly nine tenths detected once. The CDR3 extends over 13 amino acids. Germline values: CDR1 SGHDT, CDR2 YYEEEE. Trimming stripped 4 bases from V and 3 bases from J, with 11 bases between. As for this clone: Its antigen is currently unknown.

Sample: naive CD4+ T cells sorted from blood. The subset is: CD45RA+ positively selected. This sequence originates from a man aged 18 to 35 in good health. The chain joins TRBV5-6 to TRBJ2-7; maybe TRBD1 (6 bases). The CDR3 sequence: CASSDGQIYEQYF. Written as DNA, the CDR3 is TGTGCCAGCAGCGACGGACAGATCTACGAGCAGTACTTC.